One and the same sample provided the 7 T cell receptor beta chains below, sequenced in a study of cytomegalovirus exposure and HLA in healthy donors. With 60 Vbeta and 13 Jbeta primers, the PCR was carried out. Some clones are missing from TCRdb's copy, which holds only in-frame ones; the method was immunoSEQ multiplex PCR. The profile shows about 95,000 clones, about 77% of them singletons. The sample was PBMCs. The receptor set was obtained from a woman aged 40-49 years in good health and CMV-seronegative.

Notes on this clone: Different DNA sequences within this sample yield the same CDR3. The chain links TRBV27 to TRBJ1-5; no clear D gene. In germline, CDR1 is MNHEY, CDR2 SMNVEV (reference sequence). The CDR3 extends over 14 amino acids. The ends were cut back, 2 bases at V and 0 bases at J, with 5 bases in the middle. The CDR3 reads CASSLRGSNQPQHF. As DNA, the CDR3 is TGTGCCAGCAGTTTACGGGGTAGCAATCAGCCCCAGCATTTT.

This rearrangement joins TRBV2 to TRBJ2-3; 10 nucleotides line up with TRBD2. Losses at the gene ends were 4 bases for V and 3 bases for J; bases not matched to a gene: 4. The germline gives CDR1 SNHLY, CDR2 FYNNEI. The CDR3 has 15 residues. The CDR3 reads CASSGYSGGTDTQYF. The CDR3, as DNA: TGTGCCAGCAGTGGCTATAGCGGGGGGACAGATACGCAGTATTTT.

The chain is built from TRBV29-1 and TRBJ1-2; no clear D gene. V dropped 8 bases and J dropped 0 bases, with 13 bases sitting between them. The CDR3 consists of 13 residues. CDR1 and CDR2 (germline): SQVTM, ANQGSEA. The CDR3 DNA reads as TGCAGCCTCAAGGTCGGGGCTAACTATGGCTACACCTTC. This gives the protein CSLKVGANYGYTF.

This rearrangement joins TRBV4-1 to TRBJ1-1; D might be TRBD1 (5 bases). From germline, CDR1 is MGHRA and CDR2 YSYEKL. Trimming took off 3 bases at V and 6 bases at J, with 11 bases between the two ends. CDR3 length equals 13 residues. CDR3 coding DNA: TGCGCCAGCAGCCATCAGGGTTCTGCTGAAGCTTTCTTT. Translated: CASSHQGSAEAFF.

V is TRBV21-1 and J is TRBJ1-6. TRBV21-1 is a pseudogene. The CDR3 has 19 residues. CDR3 in DNA: TGTGCCACCCTCAAAGAGGTGCCAGGGAGGGGGGAGTATAATTCACCCCTCCACTTT. This translates into CATLKEVPGRGEYNSPLHF.

CDR3 in amino acids: CASRIQGFETQYF. The DNA for the CDR3 is TGTGCCAGCAGAATACAGGGGTTCGAGACCCAGTACTTC. The chain carries TRBV6-4 and TRBJ2-5; the match to TRBD1 covers 7 bases. V dropped 6 bases and J dropped 5; count of bases not matched to a gene: 6. CDR3 length: 13 residues. CDR1 and CDR2 (germline): MRHNA, SNTAGT.

This clone was found a few times. This chain joins TRBV30 and TRBJ1-2; perhaps TRBD1 as D (6 bases). V was clipped by 4 bases and J by 4 bases, with 28 bases between them. The CDR3 has 18 residues. The germline CDR1 and CDR2 sequences are GTSNPN and SVGIG (reference sequence). Here the CDR3 DNA reads TGTGCCTGGATAACGCCCGGGACAACCTCATTCCGGCGCTATGGCTACACCTTC. It is translated as CAWITPGTTSFRRYGYTF.